This section outlines one T cell receptor (beta chain) sequence together with its context. What it recognizes is unknown. This entry belongs to a study of vaccination effects on CD4 cells after COVID-19. Study results and caveats: There was marked clonal contraction among infection- and vaccine-induced clones late after vaccination. Researchers report that only 1 of 255 vaccine-induced clones in healthy vaccinees cross-reacted with common cold coronaviruses.

TCRdb's table, derived via immunoSEQ multiplex PCR, lists solely in-frame clones and lacks some. The sample holds 52,000 or so clones; roughly 70% are singletons and the top ten take approximately 20%. Prior to sequencing, the ViraFEST assay stimulated PBMC with viral peptide pools, which expanded the antigen-specific CD4+ T cells. At the end of approximately 10 days of culture, CD4+ T cells were isolated. Vaccine recipients, nucleocapsid antibody negative, had no prior SARS-CoV-2 infection. Cultures used 2.1 million or so PBMC per well, approximately 9.5 IU/ml IL-2 and roughly 10 ug/ml peptides. V shed 10 bases, J shed 0 bases, and the junction held 14 bases outside the gene matches. Germline lookup yields CDR1 ENHRY and CDR2 SYGVKD. This CDR3 has 18 residues.

This sequence joins TRBV10-3 and TRBJ2-6; 8 bases align to TRBD1. This TCR derives from a human donor who received a COVID-19 vaccine. The sample was CD4+ T cells from PBMCs cultured with SARS-CoV-2 spike peptides, taken before COVID-19 vaccination. CDR3 region: CATNEPGQVFSGANVLTF. The CDR3 region has the DNA TGTGCCACCAATGAACCGGGACAGGTGTTCTCTGGGGCCAACGTCCTGACTTTC.